The clone carrying this T cell receptor (beta chain) was detected only a few times. Its antigen is unidentified. The sample originates from a study of blood T cells in healthy people across ages. For the study at large: Per two T cells, template switching captured roughly one barcoded beta molecule.

Primers used in a second PCR of roughly 6 to 12 cycles were a sample-barcoded 5' primer and a J-beta primer mix. Each CDR3 protein is one row after TCRdb ran MiXCR on the 5' RACE reads. This repertoire shows over 750,000 distinct CDR3 sequences, more than 20% found once; its top ten account for 9.4%. Overall study results and limits: PBMCs were not sorted, which prevented a conclusive comparison of naive versus antigen-experienced cells. While age rose, TCR beta diversity per million T cells dropped in a roughly linear way.

The total RNA that was extracted per sample amounted to at least 5 micrograms. The CDR3 has 15 residues. Unmatched junction bases numbered 6, after V lost 4 bases and J lost 3 bases. Per the germline V gene, CDR1 is SGHRS and CDR2 is YFSETQ. This sample also appeared in a second study, on T cells of mothers and their children.

This sequence originates from a boy between 10 and 17 years old in good health. The sample taken for sequencing was blood. This sequence joins TRBV5-1 and TRBJ2-5; 10 nucleotides align to TRBD1. The CDR3 sequence: CASSTGQGVEETQYF. The CDR3 coding sequence is TGCGCCAGCAGCACCGGACAGGGGGTAGAAGAGACCCAGTACTTC.